Listed here are 8 T cell receptor beta chains from one sample, sequenced in a study of cytomegalovirus exposure and HLA in healthy donors. In the PCR, 60 Vbeta and 13 Jbeta primers were used. The data were produced by immunoSEQ multiplex PCR, yet TCRdb's version contains in-frame clones alone and is incomplete. The sample has about 140,000 clones; roughly three quarters are singletons. Input material: PBMCs. The origin of the receptors is a male donor in good health and CMV-seronegative.

The chain has TRBV7-2 and TRBJ2-5; D not certain. V was trimmed by 4 bases and J by 0 bases, leaving 3 bases between them. The CDR3 runs to 12 residues. Per germline, CDR1 SGHTA and CDR2 FQGNSA. The CDR3 region is CASSYYQETQYF. CDR3 DNA: TGTGCCAGCAGCTACTACCAAGAGACCCAGTACTTC.

The V and J genes are TRBV2 and TRBJ1-1; 7 nucleotides match TRBD1. Germline CDR1 and CDR2: SNHLY and FYNNEI. V lost 1 base and J lost 1; bases outside the gene matches: 0. This CDR3 has 14 amino acids. DNA for the CDR3: TGTGCCAGCAGTGAAGGGACAGGGAACACTGAAGCTTTCTTT. It specifies CASSEGTGNTEAFF. The whole variable domain, remainder taken from reference TRBV2 and TRBJ1-1, is EPEVTQTPSHQVTQMGQEVILRCVPISNHLYFYWYRQILGQKVEFLVSFYNNEISEKSEIFDDQFSVERPDGSNFTLKIRSTKLEDSAMYFCASSEGTGNTEAFFGQGTRLTVV.

The chain is built from TRBV6-4 and TRBJ1-5, with 10 positions matching TRBD1. The CDR3 is made up of 15 amino acids. V shed 4 bases, J shed 8 bases, and the junction held 8 bases outside the gene matches. Looked up from germline, CDR1 is MRHNA and CDR2 is SNTAGT. The CDR3 sequence is CASSGTGGSGKPQHF. The CDR3 DNA reads TGTGCCAGCAGTGGGACAGGGGGTTCGGGGAAGCCCCAGCATTTT.

This clone was seen once. The chain links TRBV7-9 to TRBJ2-7; 10 nucleotides align to TRBD1. Germline lookup yields CDR1 SEHNR and CDR2 FQNEAQ (reference sequence). The CDR3 has 12 amino acids. Trimming removed 8 bases from V and 3 bases from J; junction bases left unmatched: 1. The CDR3 is CASGTGDYEQYF. The DNA for the CDR3 is TGTGCCAGCGGGACAGGGGACTACGAGCAGTACTTC.

The V and J genes are TRBV4-2 and TRBJ1-2; D remains unclear. Germline CDR1 is LGHNA and CDR2 is YNFKEQ. The CDR3 has 14 amino acids. Deletions cut 2 bases from V and 5 bases from J, with 12 bases between. The CDR3 sequence: CASSQLSGLYGYTF. CDR3 in DNA: TGTGCCAGCAGCCAATTATCTGGACTGTATGGCTACACCTTC.

The V gene is TRBV7-2, the J gene TRBJ2-5; 8 nucleotides match TRBD2. V gave up 3 bases and J gave up 1 base; unmatched junction bases: 10. The germline V gene has CDR1 SGHTA and CDR2 FQGNSA. The CDR3 loop spans 17 amino acids. The CDR3 here is CASSFQSSGLLQETQYF. For the CDR3, the DNA is TGTGCCAGCAGCTTCCAATCTAGCGGGCTACTCCAAGAGACCCAGTACTTC.

This clone has only one observation. V gene TRBV19 combines with J gene TRBJ1-2, with 10 bases that match TRBD1. Looked up from germline, CDR1 is LNHDA and CDR2 is SQIVND (reference sequence). The CDR3 is made up of 15 amino acids. The trim removed 6 bases at V and 0 bases at J, leaving 4 bases unmatched. The DNA for the CDR3 is TGTGCCAGTAGCCGGGACAGGGGAGCTAACTATGGCTACACCTTC. Residues: CASSRDRGANYGYTF.

The chain carries TRBV10-2 and TRBJ1-1; 9 bases are a match to TRBD1. Germline trimming cut 8 bases from V and 6 bases from J; bases unmatched to any gene: 19. CDR1 and CDR2 from the germline V gene are WSHSY and SAAADI. This CDR3 has 17 residues. CDR3 amino acids: CASGGQGVSGWIPEAFF. CDR3 nucleotides: TGCGCCAGCGGGGGACAGGGAGTATCGGGATGGATTCCTGAAGCTTTCTTT.